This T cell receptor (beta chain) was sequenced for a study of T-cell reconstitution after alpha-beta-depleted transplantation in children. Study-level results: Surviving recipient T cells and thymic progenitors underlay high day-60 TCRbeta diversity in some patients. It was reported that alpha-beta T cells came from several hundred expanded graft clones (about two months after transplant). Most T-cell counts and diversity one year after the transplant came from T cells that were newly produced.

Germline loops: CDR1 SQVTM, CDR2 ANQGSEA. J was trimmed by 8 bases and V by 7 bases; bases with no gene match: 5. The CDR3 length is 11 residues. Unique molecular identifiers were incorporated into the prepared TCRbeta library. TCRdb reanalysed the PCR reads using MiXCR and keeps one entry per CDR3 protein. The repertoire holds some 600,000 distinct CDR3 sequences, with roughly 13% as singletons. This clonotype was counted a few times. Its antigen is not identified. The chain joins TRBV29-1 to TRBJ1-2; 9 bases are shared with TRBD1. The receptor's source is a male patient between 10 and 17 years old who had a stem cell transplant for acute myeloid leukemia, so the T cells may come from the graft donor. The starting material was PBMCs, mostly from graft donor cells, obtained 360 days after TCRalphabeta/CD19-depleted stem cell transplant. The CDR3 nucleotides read TGCAGCGCTGGGGACAGGGCGGGCTACACCTTC. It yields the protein CSAGDRAGYTF.